Following are 10 T cell receptor beta chains from one sample sequenced in a study of blood T cell repertoires in COVID-19. Only in-frame clones appear in the TCRdb table, and some are missing; sequencing was by immunoSEQ multiplex PCR. The data hold about 270,000 clones, with around 86% observed a single time. Sequencing was done on a sample of peripheral blood. The receptors here all came from a woman aged 55-69 years with active or convalescent COVID-19.

J is TRBJ1-1 and V is TRBV13; D possibly corresponds to TRBD1 (5 bases). The CDR3 length is 14 residues. CDR1 is PRHDT, CDR2 FYEKMQ, per germline (reference sequence). The germline V and J ends were trimmed by 3 bases and 4 bases, with 12 bases remaining between them. The CDR3 here is CASSLGGRRTEAFF. For the CDR3, the DNA is TGTGCCAGCAGCTTGGGGGGGAGACGCACTGAAGCTTTCTTT.

This clone is a singleton in its sample. The J gene is TRBJ1-1, the V gene TRBV2; D is unresolved. The V end lost 7 bases, the J end lost 1 base, and 4 bases lay between the germline ends. This CDR3 region has 11 residues. The germline gives CDR1 SNHLY, CDR2 FYNNEI. CDR3 sequence: CASIGNTEAFF. CDR3 bases: TGTGCCAGCATCGGGAACACTGAAGCTTTCTTT.

This clone has more than one count but fewer than ten. The chain combines TRBV6-2 or TRBV6-3 with TRBJ1-5; 8 bases match TRBD1. Trimming cost V 2 bases and J 6 bases; bases outside gene matches: 6. Germline lookup yields CDR1 MNHEY and CDR2 SVGEGT. The CDR3 extends over 15 amino acids. CDR3 nucleotide sequence: TGTGCCAGCAGTTACGGATCCAGGGGGCCTCAGCCCCAGCATTTT. Amino acid sequence: CASSYGSRGPQPQHF.

A single count supports this clone. The V and J genes are TRBV29-1 and TRBJ1-1, with a possible D match to TRBD1 (5 bases). The V end was cut by 5 bases, the J end by 5 bases, with 18 bases between. The germline V gene encodes CDR1 SQVTM and CDR2 ANQGSEA. The CDR3 covers 14 residues. Written as DNA, the CDR3 is TGCAGCGTTCTCGGTGAGGCGGGGGTTACTGAAGCTTTCTTT. Amino acid sequence: CSVLGEAGVTEAFF.

The genes are TRBV6-2 or TRBV6-3 and TRBJ1-5, with D possibly TRBD1 on 5 matching bases. The ends were cut back, 0 bases at V and 4 bases at J, with 13 bases in the middle. Germline assignment: CDR1 MNHEY and CDR2 SVGEGT. The CDR3 has 16 residues. This CDR3 is CASSYSSGAGNQPQHF. The CDR3 coding sequence is TGTGCCAGCAGTTACTCGAGCGGGGCAGGGAATCAGCCCCAGCATTTT.

The gene calls are TRBV29-1 and TRBJ1-5; the D gene is possibly TRBD1 (5 bases). The CDR3 sequence is 15 residues long. Germline lookup yields CDR1 SQVTM and CDR2 ANQGSEA. The V end lost 4 bases, the J end lost 7 bases, and 20 bases lay between the germline ends. The CDR3 sequence: CSVVLSLAGKQPQHF. The DNA of the CDR3 is TGCAGCGTTGTACTCTCCCTTGCAGGGAAACAGCCCCAGCATTTT.

The V call is TRBV19, the J call TRBJ1-5; no clear D. Between the trimmed V and J ends, which lost 5 bases and 4 bases, there was a span of 15 bases. CDR3 size: 15 residues. The germline V gene encodes CDR1 LNHDA and CDR2 SQIVND (reference sequence). The CDR3 reads CASSLDLGPNQPQHF. DNA of the CDR3: TGTGCCAGTAGTTTGGACTTAGGACCAAATCAGCCCCAGCATTTT.

CDR3 bases: TGTGCCAGCAGCTATAAACAGGGAGTCACTGAAGCTTTCTTT. As protein: CASSYKQGVTEAFF. The V call is TRBV7-9, the J call TRBJ1-1, with D tentatively TRBD1 (6 bases). The CDR3 sequence is 14 residues long. Germline assignment: CDR1 SEHNR and CDR2 FQNEAQ (reference sequence). V dropped 4 bases and J dropped 4 bases, with 13 bases sitting between them.

The chain uses TRBV2 and TRBJ1-4, with D possibly TRBD1 on 5 matching bases. The CDR3 loop spans 16 amino acids. Germline loops: CDR1 SNHLY, CDR2 FYNNEI. Trimming took 5 bases from V and 8 from J, leaving 21 bases between them. This CDR3 reads CASSYGFAGDGEKLFF. In DNA, the CDR3 is TGTGCCAGCAGTTACGGTTTTGCGGGGGATGGAGAAAAACTGTTTTTT.

V and J are TRBV7-9 and TRBJ2-1, with 10 positions matching TRBD2. Trimming removed 2 bases from V and 7 bases from J; junction bases left unmatched: 8. From germline, CDR1 is SEHNR and CDR2 FQNEAQ (reference sequence). This CDR3 is 16 amino acids long. Here the CDR3 DNA reads TGTGCCAGCAGCTTAACCAGCGGGGGGGCGAAGAATGAGCAGTTCTTC. Translation: CASSLTSGGAKNEQFF.